The 14 T cell receptor beta chains below were found in one sample sequenced in a study of T-cell reconstitution after alpha-beta-depleted transplantation in children. TCRbeta library construction was performed incorporating unique molecular identifiers. TCRdb redid the calling of the PCR reads with MiXCR, one entry per CDR3 protein. The sample lists a few hundred thousand distinct CDR3 sequences, about 9.4% seen once, with 2% to 2.5% in the top ten. The material sequenced was PBMCs from the stem cell graft donor, taken from the stem cell graft. Source of these receptors: a human donor who donated a stem cell graft to a child with acute lymphoblastic leukemia.

This chain joins TRBV4-1 and TRBJ2-7; TRBD1 agrees at 8 bases. The CDR3 length is 14 residues. Germline V gives CDR1 MGHRA, CDR2 YSYEKL. The V gene end was trimmed by 4 bases and the J gene end by 2 bases; junction bases not matched to a gene: 4. The CDR3 DNA follows: TGCGCCAGCAGCCGAGGGACAGGCCCCTACGAGCAGTACTTC. This codes for CASSRGTGPYEQYF.

This clonotype showed up just a few times. The chain joins TRBV7-2 to TRBJ1-2; D unresolved. The CDR3 extends over 11 amino acids. Trimming left V 3 bases short and J 3 bases short, with 2 bases between. Germline V CDR1 and CDR2: SGHTA, FQGNSA. The CDR3 nucleotides are TGTGCCAGCAGCTTCCACTATGGCTACACCTTC. It yields the protein CASSFHYGYTF.

This clonotype was seen more than once but under ten times. This chain uses TRBV12-3 or TRBV12-4 with TRBJ2-1, with D perhaps matching TRBD2 (5 bases). CDR3 length: 13 amino acids. V lost 3 bases and J lost 10, with 13 bases in between. The CDR3 loop reads CASSFEKRREQFF. The DNA of the CDR3 is TGTGCCAGCAGTTTCGAGAAGCGGAGGGAGCAGTTCTTC.

The DNA of the CDR3 is TGTGCCACCAGCAGAGCCAGGGAGGACTATGGCTACACCTTC. Encoded protein: CATSRAREDYGYTF. J is TRBJ1-2 and V is TRBV15; D is possibly TRBD1 (5 bases). The CDR3 loop spans 14 amino acids. CDR1 is LNHNV, CDR2 YYDKDF, per germline (reference sequence). Trimming pared 1 base from V and 3 bases from J, leaving 9 bases between.

This clonotype was counted many times. A junction boundary mismatches the germline segment, possibly from a read error. The chain combines TRBV5-1 with TRBJ2-3; D not resolved. CDR3 size: 11 residues. Looked up from germline, CDR1 is SGHRS and CDR2 is YFSETQ. The CDR3: CASSLSDTQYF. CDR3 nucleotide sequence: TGTGCCAGCAGTTTATCAGATACGCAGTATTTT.

This clonotype was counted ten times or more. This sequence joins TRBV12-3 or TRBV12-4 and TRBJ2-4, with 7 bases that match TRBD1. The CDR3 sequence is 13 residues long. The trim removed 3 bases at V and 6 bases at J, leaving 2 bases unmatched. CDR3 protein: CASSLAGGNIQYF. As DNA, the CDR3 is TGTGCCAGCAGTTTGGCAGGGGGAAACATTCAGTACTTC.

The chain joins TRBV11-2 to TRBJ2-1, with D possibly matching TRBD1 (6 bases). This CDR3 is 15 amino acids long. Trimming shortened V by 5 bases and J by 0 bases, and 11 bases separated the two germline ends. Germline-derived CDR1 and CDR2 are SGHAT and FQNNGV. CDR3 nucleotides: TGTGCCAGCAGCCCCGAGGGGGTCTCCTACAATGAGCAGTTCTTC. Its translation is CASSPEGVSYNEQFF.

This sequence joins TRBV5-6 and TRBJ2-2; no clear D. The CDR3 length is 14 residues. Germline V CDR1 and CDR2: SGHDT, YYEEEE. V was cut by 1 base and J by 13 bases, with 17 bases left in between. The CDR3 loop reads CASSLPQTEPGLFF. In nucleotides, the CDR3 is TGTGCCAGCAGCTTGCCCCAGACGGAGCCGGGGCTGTTTTTT.

This clonotype was counted many times. The chain joins TRBV20-1 to TRBJ2-7, with TRBD1 matching 7 bases. Germline lookup yields CDR1 DFQATT and CDR2 SNEGSKA (reference sequence). The CDR3 is 15 amino acids. Trimming at V came to 6 bases and at J to 1 base, leaving 12 bases not matched to a gene. The CDR3 DNA follows: TGCAGTGCAAATGACAGGGCGATCTTGTCCTACGAGCAGTACTTC. Its translation is CSANDRAILSYEQYF.

This clonotype has a handful of counts. As DNA, the CDR3 is TGTGCCAGCAGCCCTTGGGTAGCGGGAGGACCGAGCTCCTACAATGAGCAGTTCTTC. It encodes CASSPWVAGGPSSYNEQFF. The chain carries TRBV27 and TRBJ2-1; TRBD2 agrees at 10 bases. This CDR3 is built from 19 residues. Germline lookup yields CDR1 MNHEY and CDR2 SMNVEV (reference sequence). V trimming: 6 bases; J trimming: 0 bases; junction bases outside the gene matches: 14.

The rearrangement uses TRBV7-8 and TRBJ1-2; D is ambiguous. Germline CDR1 SGHVS, CDR2 FQNEAQ. V gave up 5 bases and J gave up 8 bases, with 9 bases separating them. This CDR3 is 11 amino acids long. The DNA of the CDR3 is TGTGCCAGCAGCGGGTCCTTGGGCTACACCTTC. Its protein is CASSGSLGYTF.

This sequence joins TRBV9 and TRBJ2-5; D tentatively fits TRBD1 or TRBD2 (5 bases each). CDR1 and CDR2 from the germline V gene are SGDLS and YYNGEE. The CDR3 has 14 amino acids. V was trimmed by 3 bases and J by 4 bases, leaving 13 bases between them. The CDR3 DNA reads TGTGCCAGCAGCGCGGAGGTGGGGCGAGAGACCCAGTACTTC. Translating gives CASSAEVGRETQYF.

The table lists this clonotype with a few counts. The chain links TRBV7-2 to TRBJ2-1, with no clear D. The CDR3 runs 14 residues. V lost 5 bases, J lost 10 bases, and 18 bases lay in between. Germline values: CDR1 SGHTA, CDR2 FQGNSA. This CDR3 is CASSGSYSRLEQFF. In nucleotides, the CDR3 is TGTGCCAGCAGCGGCTCGTATTCACGTCTAGAGCAGTTCTTC.

This clonotype was seen a few times. The chain carries TRBV12-3 or TRBV12-4 and TRBJ1-3, with D unclear. The V end was cut by 6 bases, the J end by 1 base, with 10 bases between. CDR3 length equals 14 residues. Written as DNA, the CDR3 is TGTGCCAGCAGCCAAACGGGATCTGGAAACACCATATATTTT. Its protein is CASSQTGSGNTIYF.